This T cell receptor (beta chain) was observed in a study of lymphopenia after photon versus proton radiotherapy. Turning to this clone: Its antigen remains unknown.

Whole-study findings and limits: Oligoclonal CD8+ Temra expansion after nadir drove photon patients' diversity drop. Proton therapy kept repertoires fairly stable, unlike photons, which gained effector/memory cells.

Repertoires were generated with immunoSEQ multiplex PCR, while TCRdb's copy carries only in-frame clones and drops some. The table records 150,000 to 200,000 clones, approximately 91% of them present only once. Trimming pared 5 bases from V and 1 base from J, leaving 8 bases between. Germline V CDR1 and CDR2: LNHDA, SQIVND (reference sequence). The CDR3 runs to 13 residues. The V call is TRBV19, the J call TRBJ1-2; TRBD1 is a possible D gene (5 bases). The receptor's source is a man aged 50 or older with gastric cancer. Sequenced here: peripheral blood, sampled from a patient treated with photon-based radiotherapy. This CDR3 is CASSDGHNYGYTF. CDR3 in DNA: TGTGCCAGTAGTGATGGACATAACTATGGCTACACCTTC.